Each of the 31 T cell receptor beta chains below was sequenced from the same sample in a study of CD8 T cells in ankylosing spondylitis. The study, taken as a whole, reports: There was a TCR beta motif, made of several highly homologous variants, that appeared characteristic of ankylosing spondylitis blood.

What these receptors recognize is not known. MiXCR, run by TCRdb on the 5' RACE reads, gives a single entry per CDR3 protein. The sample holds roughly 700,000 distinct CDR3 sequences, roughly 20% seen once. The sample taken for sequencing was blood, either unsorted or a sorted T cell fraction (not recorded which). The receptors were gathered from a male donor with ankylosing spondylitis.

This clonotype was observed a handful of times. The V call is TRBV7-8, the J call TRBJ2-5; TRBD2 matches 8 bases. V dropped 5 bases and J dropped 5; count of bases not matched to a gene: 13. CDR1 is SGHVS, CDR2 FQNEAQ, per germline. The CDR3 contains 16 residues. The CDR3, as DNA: TGTGCCAGCAGCCTACTCGGGCGGGGGGCTAGCGAGACCCAGTACTTC. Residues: CASSLLGRGASETQYF.

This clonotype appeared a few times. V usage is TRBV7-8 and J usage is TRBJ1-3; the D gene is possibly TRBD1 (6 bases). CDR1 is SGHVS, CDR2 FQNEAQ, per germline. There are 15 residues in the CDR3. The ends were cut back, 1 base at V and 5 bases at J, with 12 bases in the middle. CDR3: CASSLVVGQRNTIYF. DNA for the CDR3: TGTGCCAGCAGCTTAGTTGTGGGACAAAGAAACACCATATATTTT.

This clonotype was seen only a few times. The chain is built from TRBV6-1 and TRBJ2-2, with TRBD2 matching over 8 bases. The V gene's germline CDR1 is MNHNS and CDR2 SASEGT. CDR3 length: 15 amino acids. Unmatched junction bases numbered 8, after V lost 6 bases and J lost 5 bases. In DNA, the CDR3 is TGTGCCAGCAGACCGGGGGGGGGGCGGACCGGGGAGCTGTTTTTT. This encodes CASRPGGGRTGELFF.

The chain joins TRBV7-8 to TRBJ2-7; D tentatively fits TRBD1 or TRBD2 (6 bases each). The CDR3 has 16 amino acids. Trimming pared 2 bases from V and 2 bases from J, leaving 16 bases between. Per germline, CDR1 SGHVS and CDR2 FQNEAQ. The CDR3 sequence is CASSLIGGGNPYEQYF. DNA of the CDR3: TGTGCCAGCAGCTTAATCGGGGGCGGGAATCCCTACGAGCAGTACTTC.

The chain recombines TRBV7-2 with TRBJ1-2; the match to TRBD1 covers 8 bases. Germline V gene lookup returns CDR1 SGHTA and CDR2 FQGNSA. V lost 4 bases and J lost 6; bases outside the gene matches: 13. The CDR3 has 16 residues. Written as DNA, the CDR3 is TGTGCCAGCAGCTCGAGACGGACAGGGCTTTGGGATGGCTACACCTTC. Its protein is CASSSRRTGLWDGYTF. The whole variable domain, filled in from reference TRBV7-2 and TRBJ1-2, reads GAGVSQSPSNKVTEKGKDVELRCDPISGHTALYWYRQSLGQGLEFLIYFQGNSAPDKSGLPSDRFSAERTGGSVSTLTIQRTQQEDSAVYLCASSSRRTGLWDGYTFGSGTRLTVV.

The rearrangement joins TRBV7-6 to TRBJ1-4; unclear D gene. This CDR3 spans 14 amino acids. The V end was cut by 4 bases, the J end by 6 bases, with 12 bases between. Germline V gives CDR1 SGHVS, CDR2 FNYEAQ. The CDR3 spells CASSSGRRYEKLFF. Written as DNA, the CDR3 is TGTGCCAGCAGCTCCGGACGGCGGTATGAAAAACTGTTTTTT.

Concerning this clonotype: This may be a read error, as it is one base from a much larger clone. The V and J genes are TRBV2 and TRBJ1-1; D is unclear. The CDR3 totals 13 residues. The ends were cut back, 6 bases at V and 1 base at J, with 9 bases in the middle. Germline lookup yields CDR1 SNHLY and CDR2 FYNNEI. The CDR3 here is CASSKQRNTEAFF. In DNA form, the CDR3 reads TGTGCCAGCAGCAAACAGAGGAACACTGAAGCTTTCTTT.

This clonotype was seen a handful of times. CDR3 DNA sequence: TGTGCCAGCAGCGGCCGGGACGCACCCTACGAGCAGTACTTC. Protein sequence: CASSGRDAPYEQYF. V usage is TRBV9 and J usage is TRBJ2-7, with D perhaps matching TRBD1 or TRBD2 (5 bases each). CDR3 length: 14 amino acids. Between the trimmed V and J ends, which lost 3 bases and 2 bases, there was a span of 12 bases. Germline loops: CDR1 SGDLS, CDR2 YYNGEE.

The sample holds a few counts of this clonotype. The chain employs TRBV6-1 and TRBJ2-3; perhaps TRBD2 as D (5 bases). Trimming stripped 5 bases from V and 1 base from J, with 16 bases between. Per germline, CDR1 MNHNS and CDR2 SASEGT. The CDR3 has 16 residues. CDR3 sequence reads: CASSTTSALRTDTQYF. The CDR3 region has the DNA TGTGCCAGCAGTACAACTAGTGCCTTACGCACAGATACGCAGTATTTT.

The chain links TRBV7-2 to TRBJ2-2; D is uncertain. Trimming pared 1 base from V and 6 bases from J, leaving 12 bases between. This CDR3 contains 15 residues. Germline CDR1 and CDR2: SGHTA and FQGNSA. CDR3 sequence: CASSLELATAGELFF. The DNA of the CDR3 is TGTGCCAGCAGCTTAGAACTGGCCACCGCCGGGGAGCTGTTTTTT. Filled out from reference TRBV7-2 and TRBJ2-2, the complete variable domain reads GAGVSQSPSNKVTEKGKDVELRCDPISGHTALYWYRQSLGQGLEFLIYFQGNSAPDKSGLPSDRFSAERTGGSVSTLTIQRTQQEDSAVYLCASSLELATAGELFFGEGSRLTVL.

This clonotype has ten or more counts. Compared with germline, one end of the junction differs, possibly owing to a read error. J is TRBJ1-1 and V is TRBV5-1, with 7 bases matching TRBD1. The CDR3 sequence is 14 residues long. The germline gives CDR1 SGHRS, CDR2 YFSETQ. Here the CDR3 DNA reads TGTGCCAGCAGCTTAGGGACAGTGAACACTGAAGCTTTCTTT. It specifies CASSLGTVNTEAFF.

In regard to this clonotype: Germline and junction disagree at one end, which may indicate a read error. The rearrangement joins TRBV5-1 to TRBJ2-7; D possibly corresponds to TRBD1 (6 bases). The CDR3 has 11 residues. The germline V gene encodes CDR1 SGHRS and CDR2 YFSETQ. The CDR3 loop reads CASRFQGEQYF. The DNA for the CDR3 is TGCGCCAGCCGCTTCCAGGGGGAGCAGTACTTC.

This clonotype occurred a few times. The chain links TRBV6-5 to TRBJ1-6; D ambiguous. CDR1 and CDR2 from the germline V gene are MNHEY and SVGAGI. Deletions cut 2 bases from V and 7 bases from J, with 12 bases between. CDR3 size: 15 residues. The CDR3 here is CASSYKDSENSPLHF. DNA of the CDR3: TGTGCCAGCAGTTACAAGGACTCGGAGAATTCACCCCTCCACTTT.

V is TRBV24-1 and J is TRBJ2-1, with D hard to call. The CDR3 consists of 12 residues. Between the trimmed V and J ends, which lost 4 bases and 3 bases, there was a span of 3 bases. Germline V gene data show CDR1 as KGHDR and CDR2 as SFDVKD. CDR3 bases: TGTGCCACCAGTGACTACTACAATGAGCAGTTCTTC. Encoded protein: CATSDYYNEQFF.

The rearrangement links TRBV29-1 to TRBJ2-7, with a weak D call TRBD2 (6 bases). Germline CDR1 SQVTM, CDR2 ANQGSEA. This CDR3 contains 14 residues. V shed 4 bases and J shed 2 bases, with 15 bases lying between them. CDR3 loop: CSVASSSGPYEQYF. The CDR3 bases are TGCAGCGTTGCCTCCAGTAGCGGCCCCTACGAGCAGTACTTC.

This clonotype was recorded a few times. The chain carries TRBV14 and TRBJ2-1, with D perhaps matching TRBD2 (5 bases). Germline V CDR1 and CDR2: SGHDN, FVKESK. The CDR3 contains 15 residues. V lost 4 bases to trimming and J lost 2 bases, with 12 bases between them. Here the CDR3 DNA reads TGTGCCAGCAGCCTCCCTAGGGAGACCTACAATGAGCAGTTCTTC. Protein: CASSLPRETYNEQFF.

The chain's CDR3 is CASSQGESDRPQHF. In DNA form, the CDR3 reads TGTGCCAGCAGCCAAGGGGAGTCGGATCGACCCCAGCATTTT. This chain links TRBV3-1 with TRBJ1-5; D gene ambiguous. Germline CDR1 reads LGHDT; CDR2 reads YNNKEL (reference sequence). This CDR3 contains 14 residues. With 1 base removed from V and 10 bases from J, the gap between germline ends came to 14 bases.

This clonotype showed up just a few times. The CDR3, as DNA: TGTGCCAGCAGCTCTGGAACAGGGACCAACGAGCAGTACTTC. Protein: CASSSGTGTNEQYF. This chain links TRBV13 with TRBJ2-7, with a possible D match to TRBD1 (6 bases). The CDR3 totals 14 residues. Deletions cut 4 bases from V and 5 bases from J, with 15 bases between. The V gene's germline CDR1 is PRHDT and CDR2 FYEKMQ (reference sequence).

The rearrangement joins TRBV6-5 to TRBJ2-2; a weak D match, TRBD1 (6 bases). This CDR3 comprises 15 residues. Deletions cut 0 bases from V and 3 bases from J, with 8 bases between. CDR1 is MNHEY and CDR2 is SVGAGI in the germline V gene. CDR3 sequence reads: CASSYSQGYTGELFF. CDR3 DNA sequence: TGTGCCAGCAGTTACTCCCAGGGGTACACCGGGGAGCTGTTTTTT.

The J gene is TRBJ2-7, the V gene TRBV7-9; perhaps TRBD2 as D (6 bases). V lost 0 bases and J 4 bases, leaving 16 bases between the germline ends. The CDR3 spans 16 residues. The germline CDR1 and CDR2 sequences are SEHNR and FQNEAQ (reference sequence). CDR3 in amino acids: CASSLAAPSGVYEQYF. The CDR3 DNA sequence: TGTGCCAGCAGCTTAGCGGCACCTTCGGGGGTTTACGAGCAGTACTTC.

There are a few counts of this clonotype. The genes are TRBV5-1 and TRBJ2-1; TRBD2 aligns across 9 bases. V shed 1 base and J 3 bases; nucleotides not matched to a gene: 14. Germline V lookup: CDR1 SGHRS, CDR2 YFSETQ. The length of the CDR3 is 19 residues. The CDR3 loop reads CASSLNWASGGTNYNEQFF. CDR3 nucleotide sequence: TGCGCCAGCAGCTTGAATTGGGCCAGCGGGGGGACTAACTACAATGAGCAGTTCTTC.

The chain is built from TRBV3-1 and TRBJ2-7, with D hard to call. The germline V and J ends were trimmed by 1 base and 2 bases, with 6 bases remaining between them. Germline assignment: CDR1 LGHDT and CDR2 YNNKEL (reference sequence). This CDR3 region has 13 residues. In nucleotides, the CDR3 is TGTGCCAGCAGCCAAGTCGGAACCTACGAGCAGTACTTC. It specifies CASSQVGTYEQYF.

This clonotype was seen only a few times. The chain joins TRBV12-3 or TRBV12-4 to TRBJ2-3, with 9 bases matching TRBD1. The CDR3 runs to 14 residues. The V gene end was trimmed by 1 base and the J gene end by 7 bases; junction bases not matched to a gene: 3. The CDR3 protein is CASSLDRGLNTQYF. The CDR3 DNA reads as TGTGCCAGCAGTTTAGACAGGGGGCTAAATACGCAGTATTTT.

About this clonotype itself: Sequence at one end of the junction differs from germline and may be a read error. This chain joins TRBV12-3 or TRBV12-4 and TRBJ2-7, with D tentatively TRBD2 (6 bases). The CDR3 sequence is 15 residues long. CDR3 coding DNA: TGTGCCAGCAGTTTGGGGGGTCTCTTCTCCTACGAGCTGTACTTC. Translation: CASSLGGLFSYELYF.

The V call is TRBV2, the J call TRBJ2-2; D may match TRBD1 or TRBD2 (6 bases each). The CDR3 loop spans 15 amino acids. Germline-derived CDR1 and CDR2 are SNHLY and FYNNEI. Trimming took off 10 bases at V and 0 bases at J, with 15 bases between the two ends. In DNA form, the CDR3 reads TGTGCCATTCGTCGGGGGCCAACGAACACCGGGGAGCTGTTTTTT. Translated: CAIRRGPTNTGELFF.

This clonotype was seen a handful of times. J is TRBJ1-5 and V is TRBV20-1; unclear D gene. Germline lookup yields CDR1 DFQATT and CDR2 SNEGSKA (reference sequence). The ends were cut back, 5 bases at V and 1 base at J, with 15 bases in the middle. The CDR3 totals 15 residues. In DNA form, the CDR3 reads TGCAGTGCTTCAGGCCAACCCTGGAGCAATCAGCCCCAGCATTTT. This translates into CSASGQPWSNQPQHF.

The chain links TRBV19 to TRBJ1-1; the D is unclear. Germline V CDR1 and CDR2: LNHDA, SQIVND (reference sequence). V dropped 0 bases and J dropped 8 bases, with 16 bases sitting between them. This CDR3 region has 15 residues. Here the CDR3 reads CASSIDLRRSGEAFF. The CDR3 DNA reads TGTGCCAGTAGTATAGATCTAAGGAGGAGTGGGGAAGCTTTCTTT.

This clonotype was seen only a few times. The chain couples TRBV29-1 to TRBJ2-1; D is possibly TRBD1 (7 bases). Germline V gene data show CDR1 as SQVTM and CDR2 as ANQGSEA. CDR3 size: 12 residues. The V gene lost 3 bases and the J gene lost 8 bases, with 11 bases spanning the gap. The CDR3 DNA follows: TGCAGCGTTGAGATCAGGGGGGATGAGCAGTTCTTC. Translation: CSVEIRGDEQFF.

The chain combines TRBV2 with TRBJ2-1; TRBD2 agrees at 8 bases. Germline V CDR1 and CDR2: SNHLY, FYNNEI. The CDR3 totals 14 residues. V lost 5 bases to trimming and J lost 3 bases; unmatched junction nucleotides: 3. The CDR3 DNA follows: TGTGCCAGCAGTAGCGGGAGTGGCTACAATGAGCAGTTCTTC. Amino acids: CASSSGSGYNEQFF.

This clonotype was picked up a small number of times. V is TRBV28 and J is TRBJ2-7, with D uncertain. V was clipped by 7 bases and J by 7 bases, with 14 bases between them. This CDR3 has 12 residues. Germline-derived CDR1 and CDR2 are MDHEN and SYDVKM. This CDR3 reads CASNWRLGEQYF. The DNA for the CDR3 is TGTGCCAGCAATTGGCGGTTAGGTGAGCAGTACTTC.

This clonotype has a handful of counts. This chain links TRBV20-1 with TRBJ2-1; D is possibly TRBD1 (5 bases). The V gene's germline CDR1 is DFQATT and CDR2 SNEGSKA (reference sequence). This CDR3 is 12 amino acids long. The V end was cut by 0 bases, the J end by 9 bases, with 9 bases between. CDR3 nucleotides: TGCAGTGCTAGAGAAGGGGCTATTGAGCAGTTCTTC. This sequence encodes CSAREGAIEQFF.